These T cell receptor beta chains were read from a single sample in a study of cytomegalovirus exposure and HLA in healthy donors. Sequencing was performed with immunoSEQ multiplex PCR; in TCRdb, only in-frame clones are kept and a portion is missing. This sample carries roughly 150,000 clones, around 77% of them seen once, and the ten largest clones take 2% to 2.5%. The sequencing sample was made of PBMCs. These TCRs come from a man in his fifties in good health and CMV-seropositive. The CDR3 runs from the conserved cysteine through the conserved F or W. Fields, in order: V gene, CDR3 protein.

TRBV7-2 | CASSLVFSKLQETQYF
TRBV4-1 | CASSPLDRAFYNEQFF
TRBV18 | CASSPLNRRDTQYF
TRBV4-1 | CASSQDGTGTVGLFF
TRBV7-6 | CASSFSGNSYNEQFF
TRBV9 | CASSVGGGAREGEAFF
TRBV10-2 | CASRDRVLEQYF
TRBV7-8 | CASSLPWRDNEQFF
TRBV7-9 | CASSSVWNEQFF
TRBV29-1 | CSVVEENGYTF
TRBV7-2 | CASSLRARANEKLFF
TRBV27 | CASKITGNYGYTF
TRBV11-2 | CASSLPGQGIYEQYF
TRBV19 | CASSIGQLNTEAFF
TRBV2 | CASSGVRYYGYTF
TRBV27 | CASSPDRGRWGYTF
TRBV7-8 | CASSLEGAALNTEAFF
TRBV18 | CASSPQGNYGYTF
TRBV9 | CASSPRTLSDEQFF
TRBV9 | CASSARGGANTGELFF
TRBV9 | CASGNEAFF
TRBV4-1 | CASSQEGTGRLNEQYF
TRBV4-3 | CASSQEMGQLNIQYF
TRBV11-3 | CASSLGQGAVNEQYF
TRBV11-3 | CASSRRATGELFF
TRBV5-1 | CALNTAGEIYEQYF
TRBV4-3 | CASSQARDTDTQYF
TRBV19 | CASSIGRVDEQYF
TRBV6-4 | CASSDSWGVGNEQFF
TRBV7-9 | CATSPGSINQPQHF
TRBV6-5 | CASLTGGGYTF
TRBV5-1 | CASRTGSGYQETQYF
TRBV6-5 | CASSPTSGTDTQYF